This is a list of T cell receptor beta chains from one sample in a study of blood T cell repertoires in COVID-19. Repertoires were generated with immunoSEQ multiplex PCR, while TCRdb's copy carries only in-frame clones and drops some. The data contain 450,000 or so clones, roughly nine tenths of them seen just once; the ten biggest clones take up roughly 1%. The sample comprised peripheral blood. Receptors originate from a man between 18 and 35 years old with COVID-19, enrolled during active disease. Both conserved end residues are part of each CDR3. Each record gives: D gene, clone size, V gene, J gene, CDR3 DNA, CDR3 protein. The D gene is left open where the match is weak. Rows give clone size only sometimes, using once, few, many, or a class for an expanded clone.

>.|.|TRBV4-2|TRBJ1-5
TGTGCCAGCACCCGCCAGTCGGGACATGGTCAGCCCCAGCATTTT
CASTRQSGHGQPQHF
>TRBD2|.|TRBV24-1|TRBJ2-2
TGTGCCACAGGGACTAGCGGGAGGAGGAACACCGGGGAGCTGTTTTTT
CATGTSGRRNTGELFF
>TRBD2|once|TRBV7-9|TRBJ2-3
TGTGCCAGCAGCCGGTCTAGCGGGAACAGAGATACGCAGTATTTT
CASSRSSGNRDTQYF
>.|.|TRBV10-3|TRBJ2-3
TGTGCCATCAGTGAGTCTGGGGGCGCAGCTACGCAGTATTTT
CAISESGGAATQYF
>TRBD1|once|TRBV25-1|TRBJ2-1
TGTGCCAGCAGTGCCAGACAGGGGGCCTACAATGAGCAGTTCTTC
CASSARQGAYNEQFF
>.|.|TRBV11-2|TRBJ2-6
TGTGCCAGCAGCCCGATACCGGGACAACACTCTGGGGCCAACGTCCTGACTTTC
CASSPIPGQHSGANVLTF
>TRBD1|.|TRBV5-4|TRBJ1-2
TGTGCCAGCAGCGCAGACAGGGACTATGGCTACACCTTC
CASSADRDYGYTF
>.|many|TRBV24-1|TRBJ2-5
TGTGCCACCAGCGGGGGAGGTGAGACCCAGTACTTC
CATSGGGETQYF
>TRBD1|.|TRBV28|TRBJ1-5
TGTGCCAGCAGTTCATCAGACAGGGTTTACCAGCCCCAGCATTTT
CASSSSDRVYQPQHF
>TRBD2|once|TRBV2|TRBJ2-3
TGTGCCAGCAGTGAAATCGCGGGAGGAGACACAGATACGCAGTATTTT
CASSEIAGGDTDTQYF
>.|once|TRBV6-4|TRBJ2-3
TGTGCCAGCAGTCCGGACGAGGGTCTAACGCAGTATTTT
CASSPDEGLTQYF
>TRBD2|.|TRBV9|TRBJ2-1
TGTGCCAGCAGCGGCCGGGGGGGGACTACCTACAATGAGCAGTTCTTC
CASSGRGGTTYNEQFF
>.|.|TRBV21-1|TRBJ2-2
TGTGCCAGCAGCAAAGTCCCGCGTCTAGCGGGGGCCTACCTCACCGGGGAGCTGTTTTTT
CASSKVPRLAGAYLTGELFF
>.|few|TRBV3-1/TRBV3-2|TRBJ1-1
TGTGCCAGCAGTCTTTGGAGGGGGACTATGAACACTGAAGCTTTCTTT
CASSLWRGTMNTEAFF
>.|.|TRBV5-1|TRBJ1-1
TGCGCCAGCAGCTTGGGAGGTAGCGGGAACACTGAAGCTTTCTTT
CASSLGGSGNTEAFF
>.|.|TRBV2|TRBJ2-5
TGTGCCAGCAGTGAAGAAGCGTCAGAGACCCAGTACTTC
CASSEEASETQYF